This TCR beta chain is drawn from a study of blood T cell repertoires in COVID-19 (dated by TCRdb to the early 2020s). Some background on the complete study: Collaborator samples came from the United States, Italy and Spain and covered acute and convalescent phases of COVID-19. The repertoires were made available in a free public database intended to serve as a resource for research on the immune response to SARS-CoV-2. The samples were drawn from the first 160 participants of the ongoing ImmuneRACE study and from some 1,300 subjects provided by 6 global collaborators. The material from the prospective study consisted of cDNA or gDNA derived from T cells, B-cell-depleted T cells, or PBMCs. The sample metadata nearly always contained a de-identified subject ID, COVID-19 status, age in years and sex. Subjects who had been exposed to COVID-19, were actively infected with it, or had recovered from it provided the deeply sampled blood TCRbeta repertoires that made up the dataset. HLA class I and class II types, where available, came from metadata supplied by the sample provider rather than from assay-based typing.

The immunoSEQ Assay, a bias-controlled multiplex PCR, was used to amplify TCRbeta CDR3 regions from genomic DNA. From the authors' description of their analysis: Within the assay, amplification of reference gene primers was used to estimate how many nucleated cells each sample contained. To quantify the absolute abundance of each unique TCRbeta CDR3 rearrangement, sequence reads were collapsed and filtered. For each sample, productive Simpson clonality was calculated by taking the square root of Simpson's diversity index across productive rearrangements. TCRdb holds this immuneACCESS table with in-frame rearrangements only. Some clones are missing; in checked studies, unresolved V genes explain under half, and the rest has no known cause. V, J and clone size are taken as reported in that table, and D and trimming were inferred from the DNA itself. This sample comprises around 210,000 clones, around four fifths of them detected only once. The ten largest account for roughly 0.91% of the sample.

In the case of this clone: Its antigen is still unknown. Within one base of it there is no much larger clone, and no base qualities were kept.

In Seattle, one collaborating source enrolled patients while the infection was active and tracked those patients longitudinally over the course of disease. The collaborating institutions used their own protocols to collect whole blood in K2EDTA tubes. Collaborator samples were shipped for TCRbeta analysis as frozen whole blood, isolated PBMCs, or DNA extracted from either sample type. What the authors observed across the whole study: How much clinical and demographic metadata was included differed by source and by participant, and the metadata was provided uncurated.

CDR1 and CDR2 were assigned from the germline V gene (reference sequence) as SEHNR and FQNEAQ. Unmatched junction bases come to 3, with V trimmed by 6 bases and J by 2 bases. There are 13 amino acids in the CDR3, from cysteine to phenylalanine inclusive. Solely the CDR3 DNA is kept, with 39 bases framed from the first base. This chain is built from TRBV7-9 and TRBJ1-2; TRBD1 fits 7 bases in the junction. Material for sequencing was peripheral blood. This TCR was sampled from a man aged 55 to 70 with COVID-19, enrolled during active disease. Here is the DNA: TGTGCCAGCAGTGTGGGACAGAACTATGGCTACACCTTC. Its coded protein is CASSVGQNYGYTF.